The clone carrying this TCR beta chain was detected a few times. Its antigen is still unknown. The sample belongs to a study of T cells in localized non-small cell lung cancer. Study outcomes and limitations: Appearance in adjacent lung was seen for a median approximately 58 of the top 100 tumor clones. Increased T cell density in blood showed an association with longer overall survival. Uninvolved adjacent lung had the highest recorded T cell clonality, with tumor below it. Only one tumor region was sequenced, so heterogeneity remains possible.

Only in-frame clones appear in the TCRdb table, and some are missing; sequencing was by immunoSEQ multiplex PCR. The sample has roughly 34,000 clones; 80% to 90% are singletons. The starting material was peripheral blood, obtained before any cancer treatment. This sequence originates from a male donor aged 60 or older with stage III lung adenocarcinoma.

In DNA form, the CDR3 reads TGCGCCAGCAGCTTAGAGAGGACTGAAGCTTTCTTT. Residues: CASSLERTEAFF. The chain couples TRBV5-1 to TRBJ1-1; no clear D gene. The CDR3 is made up of 12 amino acids. Germline assignment: CDR1 SGHRS and CDR2 YFSETQ. V shed 2 bases and J shed 5 bases, with 7 bases lying between them.